One and the same sample provided the 8 T cell receptor beta chains below, sequenced in a study of T cells in Graves' hyperthyroidism and ophthalmopathy. Researchers took RNA transcripts and amplified the TCR beta CDR3 regions from them. During a first-round RT-PCR of the TCR CDR3, the HTBI primer set was used. TCRdb processed the multiplex PCR reads anew with MiXCR; each CDR3 protein has one entry. The data contain more than 300,000 distinct CDR3 sequences, 14% of them seen just once; the ten biggest clones take up roughly a fifth. Specimen: blood. These receptors all stem from a woman aged 30 to 39 with Graves' ophthalmopathy.

This clonotype was counted once. The chain joins TRBV20-1 to TRBJ2-2, with 7 bases that match TRBD1. Germline V gene lookup returns CDR1 DFQATT and CDR2 SNEGSKA (reference sequence). The CDR3 totals 16 residues. The V gene end was trimmed by 1 base and the J gene end by 3 bases; junction bases not matched to a gene: 8. For the CDR3, the DNA is TGCAGTGCTAGAGGCTACAGGGGTGGCGACACCGGGGAGCTGTTTTTT. Encoded protein: CSARGYRGGDTGELFF.

This clonotype was found once. The chain recombines TRBV20-1 with TRBJ1-5, with 11 bases lining up with TRBD1. With V trimmed by 2 bases and J by 7 bases, 10 bases remained unmatched. CDR3 length: 16 amino acids. Germline CDR1 DFQATT, CDR2 SNEGSKA (reference sequence). CDR3 bases: TGCAGTGCTAGAAGGCTTGGCGGGACAGGGGGGCAGCCCCAGCATTTT. Residues: CSARRLGGTGGQPQHF.

This chain joins TRBV20-1 and TRBJ2-1; 12 positions match TRBD2. The CDR3 length is 16 residues. Germline trimming cut 3 bases from V and 4 bases from J; bases unmatched to any gene: 7. Germline CDR1 and CDR2: DFQATT and SNEGSKA (reference sequence). The DNA for the CDR3 is TGCAGTGCTAGCTCCACTCTAGCGGGAGGGTACAATGAGCAGTTCTTC. Its translation: CSASSTLAGGYNEQFF.

The chain joins TRBV20-1 to TRBJ1-2, with D unclear. The germline gives CDR1 DFQATT, CDR2 SNEGSKA (reference sequence). Deletions cut 0 bases from V and 4 bases from J, with 6 bases between. The CDR3 has 12 amino acids. The CDR3: CSAREGPYGYTF. CDR3 nucleotide sequence: TGCAGTGCTAGAGAGGGCCCCTATGGCTACACCTTC.

The sample holds many counts of this clonotype. The gene calls are TRBV7-9 and TRBJ1-3; D call uncertain. The germline V gene has CDR1 SEHNR and CDR2 FQNEAQ (reference sequence). V was trimmed by 4 bases and J by 4 bases, leaving 5 bases between them. This CDR3 is built from 12 residues. The CDR3 DNA follows: TGTGCCAGCAGCTCTAGAGGAAACACCATATATTTT. Translating it yields CASSSRGNTIYF.

With respect to this clonotype: This may be a read error, as it is one base from a much larger clone. The chain uses TRBV2 and TRBJ2-4; TRBD1 agrees at 7 bases. After removal of 2 bases from V and 4 bases from J, the junction contained 2 bases not matched to a gene. The CDR3 sequence is 14 residues long. Germline V gene sequence: CDR1 SNHLY, CDR2 FYNNEI. Here the CDR3 reads CASSERTGKNIQYF. The CDR3 DNA sequence: TGTGCCAGCAGTGAAAGGACAGGAAAAAACATTCAGTACTTC. Complete variable domain (other parts from reference TRBV2 and TRBJ2-4): EPEVTQTPSHQVTQMGQEVILRCVPISNHLYFYWYRQILGQKVEFLVSFYNNEISEKSEIFDDQFSVERPDGSNFTLKIRSTKLEDSAMYFCASSERTGKNIQYFGAGTRLSVL.

The chain uses TRBV2 and TRBJ1-1; 7 bases agree with TRBD1. From germline, CDR1 is SNHLY and CDR2 FYNNEI. With 6 bases clipped from V and 8 bases from J, the junction kept 9 bases outside the gene matches. The CDR3 is 13 amino acids. The CDR3 loop reads CASSADRVVEAFF. Here the CDR3 DNA reads TGTGCCAGCAGCGCCGACAGGGTAGTAGAAGCTTTCTTT.

This clonotype was counted ten times or more. The V call is TRBV20-1, the J call TRBJ1-6; no definite D call. CDR1 is DFQATT and CDR2 is SNEGSKA in the germline V gene (reference sequence). V dropped 6 bases and J dropped 7 bases, with 16 bases sitting between them. The CDR3 runs 14 residues. DNA for the CDR3: TGCAGTGCCAAACATCAGATCCTGAATTCACCCCTCCACTTT. This gives the protein CSAKHQILNSPLHF.